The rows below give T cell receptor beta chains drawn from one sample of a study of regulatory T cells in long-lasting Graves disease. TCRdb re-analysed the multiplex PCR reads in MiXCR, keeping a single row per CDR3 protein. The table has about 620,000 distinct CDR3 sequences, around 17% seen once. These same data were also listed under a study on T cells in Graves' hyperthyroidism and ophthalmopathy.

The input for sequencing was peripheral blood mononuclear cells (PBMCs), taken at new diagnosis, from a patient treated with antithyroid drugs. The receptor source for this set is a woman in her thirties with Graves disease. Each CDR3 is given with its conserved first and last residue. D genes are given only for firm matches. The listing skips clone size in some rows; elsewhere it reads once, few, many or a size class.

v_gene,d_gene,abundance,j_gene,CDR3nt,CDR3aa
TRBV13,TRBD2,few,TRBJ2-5,TGTGCCGGCCTCAGAGCGGGAGAGGGAGAGACCCAGTACTTC,CAGLRAGEGETQYF
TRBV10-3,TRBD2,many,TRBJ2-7,TGTGCCATCAGCGACGACGGGACTACAATATACGAGCAGTACTTC,CAISDDGTTIYEQYF
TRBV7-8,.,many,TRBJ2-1,TGTGCCAGCAGCCCCGGGGGGCCGCAGTTCTTC,CASSPGGPQFF
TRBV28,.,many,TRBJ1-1,TGTGCCACCCTTTCCCACACTGAAGCTTTCTTT,CATLSHTEAFF
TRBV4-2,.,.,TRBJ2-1,TGTGCCAGCAGCCACCCCCCCGGGGCTAGGGGGTACAATGAGCAGTTCTTC,CASSHPPGARGYNEQFF
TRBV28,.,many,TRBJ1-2,TGTGCCAGCAGTTTGTTCGGACCATGGGGCCAGGTGAAGAGTGGCTACACCTTC,CASSLFGPWGQVKSGYTF
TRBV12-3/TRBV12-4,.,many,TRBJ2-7,TGTGCCAGCACCGGCAGGGATTACGAGCAGTACTTC,CASTGRDYEQYF
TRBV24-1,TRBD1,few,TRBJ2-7,TGTGCCACCAGTGTAAAGGACAGGGAAGTGTACGAGCAGTACTTC,CATSVKDREVYEQYF
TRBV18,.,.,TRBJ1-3,TGTGCCAGCTCAACGGCGGCAGGGGCTGGAAACACCATATATTTT,CASSTAAGAGNTIYF
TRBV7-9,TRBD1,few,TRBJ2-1,TGTGCCACTCCCATAGCCCTGACAGGGGGCGAATACAATGAGCAGTTCTTC,CATPIALTGGEYNEQFF
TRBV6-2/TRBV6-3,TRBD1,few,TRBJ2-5,TGTGCCAGCAGTTACTCGGGGCAGGGGGCCGGTGAGACCCAGTACTTC,CASSYSGQGAGETQYF
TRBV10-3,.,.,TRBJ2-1,TGTGCCATCAGTGAGTTCGGGGGGCCCTACAATGAGCAGTTCTTC,CAISEFGGPYNEQFF
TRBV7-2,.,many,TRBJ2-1,TGTGCCAGCAGCCATCCGGCCGCGGATTACAATGAGCAGTTCTTC,CASSHPAADYNEQFF
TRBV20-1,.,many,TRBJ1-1,TGCAGTGTAGGGACACCCGTCGAGGGGACTGAAGCTTTCTTT,CSVGTPVEGTEAFF
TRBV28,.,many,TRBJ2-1,TGTGCCTCAAAGGGGGGAGGGCGAAATGAGCAGTTCTTC,CASKGGGRNEQFF
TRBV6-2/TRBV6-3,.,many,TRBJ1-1,TGTGCCAGCAGTTGGGACCTCAGACTGAACACTGAAGCTTTCTTT,CASSWDLRLNTEAFF
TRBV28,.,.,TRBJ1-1,TGTGCCAGCACTCGACTGGGGACGCGTGGAAGTGAAGCTTTCTTT,CASTRLGTRGSEAFF
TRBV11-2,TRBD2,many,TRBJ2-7,TGTGCCAGCAGCTGGGGGGGAAACACTCAAGGCGAGCAGTACTTC,CASSWGGNTQGEQYF
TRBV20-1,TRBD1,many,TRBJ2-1,TGCAGTCCGACAGGGGCTGACTACAATGAGCAGTTCTTC,CSPTGADYNEQFF
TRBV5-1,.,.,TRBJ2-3,TGCGCCAGCAGCGCGTCCGGGACCCGGCACACAGATACGCAGTATTTT,CASSASGTRHTDTQYF
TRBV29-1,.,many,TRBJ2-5,TGCAGCGTCACAACCACACAAGAGACCCAGTACTTC,CSVTTTQETQYF
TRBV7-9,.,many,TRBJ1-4,TGTGCCAGCAACCGTGCCGGTAGTAATGAAAAACTGTTTTTT,CASNRAGSNEKLFF
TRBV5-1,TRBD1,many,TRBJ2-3,TGCGCCAGCAGCTTGGGACAGGGATCAGATACGCAGTATTTT,CASSLGQGSDTQYF
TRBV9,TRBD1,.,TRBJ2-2,TGTGCCAGCAGCCCCCGGACAGGGGGCGGGGAGCTGTTTTTT,CASSPRTGGGELFF
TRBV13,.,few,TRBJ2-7,TGTGCCAGCAGCTTATTCCTCGCTACAGGACGGCGCTACGAGCAGTACTTC,CASSLFLATGRRYEQYF
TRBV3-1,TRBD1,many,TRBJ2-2,TGTGCCAGCAGCCCATGGACAGGGGGCACCGGGGAGCTGTTTTTT,CASSPWTGGTGELFF
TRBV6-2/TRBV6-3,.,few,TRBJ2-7,TGTGCCAGCAGTGGTAGTCACACGGGAGTATCAAACGAGCAGTACTTC,CASSGSHTGVSNEQYF
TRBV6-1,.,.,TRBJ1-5,TGTGCCAGCAGTAATACGGCCCCGGGGGGCAATCAGCCCCAGCATTTT,CASSNTAPGGNQPQHF
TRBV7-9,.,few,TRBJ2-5,TGTGCCAGCAGCCCCGGAGGGGCGGTACAAGAGACCCAGTACTTC,CASSPGGAVQETQYF
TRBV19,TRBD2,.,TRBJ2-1,TGTGCCAGTACCCAAGGTTTAGCGGGAGTGATCCGGGGCCTCCTAACCTACAATGAGCAGTTCTTC,CASTQGLAGVIRGLLTYNEQFF
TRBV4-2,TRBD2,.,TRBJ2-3,TGTGCCAGCAACCTCGGTAGCGGGAGTGGGGATACGCAGTATTTT,CASNLGSGSGDTQYF
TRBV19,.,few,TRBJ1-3,TGTGCCAGTAAGACAGACTCAACCTCTGGAAACACCATATATTTT,CASKTDSTSGNTIYF
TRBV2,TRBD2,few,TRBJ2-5,TGTGCCAGCAGTGACCCGGGACTAGCGGGAGGGGGTGAGACCCAGTACTTC,CASSDPGLAGGGETQYF
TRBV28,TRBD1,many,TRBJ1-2,TGTGCCAGCAGCCAGCCGGGACAGGGGTCGGGGGGCTACACCTTC,CASSQPGQGSGGYTF
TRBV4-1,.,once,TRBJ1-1,TGCGCCAGCAGCCATGGGGCGATGAACACTGAAGCTTTCTTT,CASSHGAMNTEAFF
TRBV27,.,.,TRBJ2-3,TGTGCCAGCAGTTTATCCAGTTCGGGACTTACAGATACGCAGTATTTT,CASSLSSSGLTDTQYF
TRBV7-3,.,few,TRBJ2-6,TGTGCCAGCAGCTTAAGCCGCTCTGGGGCCAACGTCCTGACTTTC,CASSLSRSGANVLTF
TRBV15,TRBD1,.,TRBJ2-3,TGTGCCACCAGCGGACAGGGGGCCACCCTCGCTGCGCAGTATTTT,CATSGQGATLAAQYF
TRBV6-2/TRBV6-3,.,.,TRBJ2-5,TGTGCCAGCAGTGATACCTTGGACCACCGAGAGACCCAGTACTTC,CASSDTLDHRETQYF
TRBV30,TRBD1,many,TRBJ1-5,TGTGCCTGGAGTCGGACAGGGTCCAATCAGCCCCAGCATTTT,CAWSRTGSNQPQHF
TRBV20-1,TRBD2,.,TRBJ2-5,TGCAGTGCTAGGGTGCCGGGACTAGCGGGAGTTTTGGGAGAGACCCAGTACTTC,CSARVPGLAGVLGETQYF
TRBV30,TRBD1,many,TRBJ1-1,TGTGCCTGGAAACGGGACAGTCACACTGAAGCTTTCTTT,CAWKRDSHTEAFF
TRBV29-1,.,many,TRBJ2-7,TGCAGCGTTGAAGTGGGGCGGGCCGACGTCGCCTACGAGCAGTACTTC,CSVEVGRADVAYEQYF
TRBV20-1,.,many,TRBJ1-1,TGCAGTGCTAGGTCAGGGGCCACTGAAGCTTTCTTT,CSARSGATEAFF
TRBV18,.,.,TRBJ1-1,TGTGCCAGCTCACCAAACGCGGGGGCGGCCGCTGAAGCTTTCTTT,CASSPNAGAAAEAFF
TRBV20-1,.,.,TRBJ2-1,TGCAGTGCCGAGAACCAGGCAGGGGGGTTTAATGAGCGGTTCTTC,CSAENQAGGFNERFF
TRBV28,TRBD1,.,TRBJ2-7,TGTGCCAGCACCAGTCCCGGACAGGGCTCCTACGAGCAGTACTTC,CASTSPGQGSYEQYF